This passage covers 9 T cell receptor beta chains from one sample sequenced in a study of regulatory T cells in long-lasting Graves disease. Time point of the sample: persistent/refractory GD, antithyroid drugs over 5 years with positive TRAb. There was RNA extracted from PBMCs, and the TCR library was made from it. Combining iRepertoire HTBI primers with Arm-PCR of CDR3 regions, the authors built TCR beta libraries. Each CDR3 protein is one row after TCRdb ran MiXCR on the multiplex PCR reads. The data contain 600,000 to 850,000 distinct CDR3 sequences, 30% of them singletons. The sequences come from peripheral blood mononuclear cells (PBMCs), collected when the disease was refractory, from a patient treated with antithyroid drugs. Receptors were obtained from a female donor with Graves disease.

This clonotype was recorded a few times. This chain links TRBV20-1 with TRBJ1-1, with 7 bases identical to TRBD1. The CDR3 sequence is 17 residues long. Germline V gene sequence: CDR1 DFQATT, CDR2 SNEGSKA (reference sequence). The junction had 16 bases not matched to a gene; V was cut back by 1 base and J by 5 bases. The CDR3: CSARGVRDRRRDTEAFF. In DNA, the CDR3 is TGCAGTGCTAGAGGCGTCCGGGACAGAAGGAGGGATACTGAAGCTTTCTTT.

The V gene is TRBV5-1, the J gene TRBJ2-7, with D perhaps matching TRBD2 (5 bases). V shed 5 bases and J shed 2 bases, with 17 bases lying between them. The CDR3 spans 15 residues. Germline V gene lookup returns CDR1 SGHRS and CDR2 YFSETQ. The DNA for the CDR3 is TGCGCCAGCAGTTCTCGGACTTCTACCACCTACGAGCAGTACTTC. Translating gives CASSSRTSTTYEQYF.

A single count supports this clonotype. J is TRBJ1-1 and V is TRBV18; D might be TRBD1 (6 bases). Deletions cut 3 bases from V and 1 base from J, with 15 bases between. The length of the CDR3 is 16 residues. Germline lookup yields CDR1 KGHSH and CDR2 LQKENI. The CDR3 here is CASSPPSRDKNTEAFF. The CDR3 bases are TGTGCCAGCTCACCTCCGTCCCGGGACAAGAACACTGAAGCTTTCTTT.

The CDR3 loop is CASSHMAAQYF. The CDR3 DNA reads as TGTGCCAGCAGCCACATGGCGGCCCAGTACTTC. V and J are TRBV7-2 and TRBJ2-5; D is uncertain. Germline V gene lookup returns CDR1 SGHTA and CDR2 FQGNSA. The V gene lost 5 bases and the J gene lost 9 bases, with 10 bases spanning the gap. The CDR3 loop spans 11 amino acids.

The chain is built from TRBV7-9 and TRBJ1-1; D gene uncertain. V lost 6 bases, J lost 1 base, and 9 bases lay in between. The CDR3 has 13 amino acids. The germline V gene has CDR1 SEHNR and CDR2 FQNEAQ (reference sequence). CDR3 nucleotide sequence: TGTGCCAGCAGGAGCAGAACGAACACTGAAGCTTTCTTT. It codes for CASRSRTNTEAFF. Looking up the rest from reference TRBV7-9 and TRBJ1-1 gives the full variable domain: DTGVSQNPRHKITKRGQNVTFRCDPISEHNRLYWYRQTLGQGPEFLTYFQNEAQLEKSRLLSDRFSAERPKGSFSTLEIQRTEQGDSAMYLCASRSRTNTEAFFGQGTRLTVV.

With respect to this clonotype: One end of the junction varies from germline; a read error may be responsible. This sequence joins TRBV27 and TRBJ1-5; TRBD1 agrees at 10 bases. The CDR3 length is 16 residues. From germline, CDR1 is MNHEY and CDR2 SMNVEV (reference sequence). The CDR3 DNA sequence: TGTGCCAGCAGGGACAGGGGGGCACTTAGCAGTCAGCCCCAGCATTTT. This gives the protein CASRDRGALSSQPQHF.

With regard to this clonotype: Germline and junction disagree at one end, which may indicate a read error. The rearrangement joins TRBV12-3 or TRBV12-4 to TRBJ1-1; D perhaps matches TRBD1 (6 bases). This CDR3 has 13 amino acids. CDR3 coding DNA: TGTGCCAGCAGAAAACAGGGAAACACTGGAGCTTTCTTT. The encoded protein is CASRKQGNTGAFF.

This clonotype was counted a few times. This sequence joins TRBV10-2 and TRBJ1-4; D is unresolved. V dropped 8 bases and J dropped 0 bases, with 7 bases sitting between them. The CDR3 is 13 amino acids. Germline V gene lookup returns CDR1 WSHSY and CDR2 SAAADI. The CDR3 spells CASREATNEKLFF. In DNA, the CDR3 is TGCGCCAGCCGAGAGGCAACTAATGAAAAACTGTTTTTT.

The chain joins TRBV5-1 to TRBJ1-2; 7 bases fit TRBD1. After removal of 4 bases from V and 0 bases from J, the junction contained 9 bases not matched to a gene. This CDR3 comprises 16 residues. Germline CDR1 is SGHRS and CDR2 is YFSETQ. The CDR3 reads CASSNPTGIANYGYTF. The CDR3 DNA follows: TGCGCCAGCAGCAACCCGACAGGGATAGCTAACTATGGCTACACCTTC.